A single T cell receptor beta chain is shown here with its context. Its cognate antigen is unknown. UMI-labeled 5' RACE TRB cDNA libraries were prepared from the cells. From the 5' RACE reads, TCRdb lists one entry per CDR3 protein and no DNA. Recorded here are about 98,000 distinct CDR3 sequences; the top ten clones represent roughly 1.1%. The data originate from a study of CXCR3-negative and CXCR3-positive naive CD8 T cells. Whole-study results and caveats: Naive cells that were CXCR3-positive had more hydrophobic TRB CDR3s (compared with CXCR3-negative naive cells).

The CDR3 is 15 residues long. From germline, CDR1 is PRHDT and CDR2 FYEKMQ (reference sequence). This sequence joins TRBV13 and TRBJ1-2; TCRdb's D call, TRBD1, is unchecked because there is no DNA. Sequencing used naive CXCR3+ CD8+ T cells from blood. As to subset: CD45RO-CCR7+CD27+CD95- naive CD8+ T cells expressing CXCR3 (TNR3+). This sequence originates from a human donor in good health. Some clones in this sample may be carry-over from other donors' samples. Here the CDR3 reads CASSPTGTGGGGYTF. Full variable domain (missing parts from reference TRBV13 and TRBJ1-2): AAGVIQSPRHLIKEKRETATLKCYPIPRHDTVYWYQQGPGQDPQFLISFYEKMQSDKGSIPDRFSAQQFSDYHSELNMSSLELGDSALYFCASSPTGTGGGGYTFGSGTRLTVV.